This T cell receptor (beta chain) was documented in a study of spatial heterogeneity in lung cancer. Study-wide background: Consistent detection of more beta-chain than alpha-chain sequences was observed.

Every TCR cDNA molecule bore its own unique molecular identifier. Using its own MiXCR run on the 5' RACE reads, TCRdb lists one record per CDR3 protein. The table records 20,000 to 25,000 distinct CDR3 sequences, just under 6% of them present only once. Time point defined: sample taken at primary tumor resection. No cells were sorted before sequencing. The whole RNA sequenced was extracted from tumor, nontumor lung or frozen PBMC. This clonotype was picked up many times. Trimming removed 5 bases at V and 2 bases at J, with 9 bases between. The CDR3 is made up of 12 amino acids. Germline CDR1 and CDR2: DFQATT and SNEGSKA (reference sequence).

The clonotype was recovered from a male donor with early-stage non-small cell lung cancer. This sample comprised PBMCs, obtained at surgery. This chain joins TRBV20-1 and TRBJ1-1; D ambiguous. The CDR3 DNA sequence: TGCAGTGCTGTAGAGCTTAACACTGAAGCTTTCTTT. It yields the protein CSAVELNTEAFF.